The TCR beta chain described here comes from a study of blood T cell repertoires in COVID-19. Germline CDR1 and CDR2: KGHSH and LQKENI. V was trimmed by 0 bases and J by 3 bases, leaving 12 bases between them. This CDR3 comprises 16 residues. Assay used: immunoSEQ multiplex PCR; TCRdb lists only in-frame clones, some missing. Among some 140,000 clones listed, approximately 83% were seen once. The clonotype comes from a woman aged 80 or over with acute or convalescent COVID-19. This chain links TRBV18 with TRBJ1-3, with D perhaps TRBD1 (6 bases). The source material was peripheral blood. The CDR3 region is CASSPPHRALGNTIYF. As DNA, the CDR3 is TGTGCCAGCTCACCACCGCACAGGGCTCTTGGAAACACCATATATTTT.